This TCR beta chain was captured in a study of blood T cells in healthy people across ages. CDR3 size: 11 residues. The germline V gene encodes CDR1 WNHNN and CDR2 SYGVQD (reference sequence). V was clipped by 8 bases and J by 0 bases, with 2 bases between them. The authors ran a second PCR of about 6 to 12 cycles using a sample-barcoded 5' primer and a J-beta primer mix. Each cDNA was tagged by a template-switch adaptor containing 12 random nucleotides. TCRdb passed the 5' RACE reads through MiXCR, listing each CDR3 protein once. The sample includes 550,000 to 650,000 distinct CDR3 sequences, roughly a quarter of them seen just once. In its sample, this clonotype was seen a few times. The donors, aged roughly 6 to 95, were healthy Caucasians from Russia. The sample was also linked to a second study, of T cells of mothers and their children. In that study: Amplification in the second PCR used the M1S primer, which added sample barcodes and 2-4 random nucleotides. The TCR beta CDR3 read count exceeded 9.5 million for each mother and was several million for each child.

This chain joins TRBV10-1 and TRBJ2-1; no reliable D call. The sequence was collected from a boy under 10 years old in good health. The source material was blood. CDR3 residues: CASLSYNEQFF. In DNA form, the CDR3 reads TGCGCCAGCCTCTCCTACAATGAGCAGTTCTTC.